The count of the clone carrying this TCR beta chain is one. This sample is part of a study of control samples from healthy donors and cancer patients. Germline CDR1 reads MDHEN; CDR2 reads SYDVKM. CDR3 length equals 14 residues. V was clipped by 7 bases and J by 1 base; unmatched bases: 2. The repertoire was sequenced with immunoSEQ multiplex PCR; TCRdb's copy has only in-frame clones and lacks some. The sample contains some 100,000 clones, 75% to 90% of which appear only once. The chain recombines TRBV28 with TRBJ2-7; 12 nucleotides match TRBD2. The sample comprised blood. The receptor's source is a man aged 30-40 years in good health. CDR3 region: CASTGTSGSYEQYF. The CDR3 bases are TGTGCCAGCACTGGGACTAGCGGGTCCTACGAGCAGTACTTC.